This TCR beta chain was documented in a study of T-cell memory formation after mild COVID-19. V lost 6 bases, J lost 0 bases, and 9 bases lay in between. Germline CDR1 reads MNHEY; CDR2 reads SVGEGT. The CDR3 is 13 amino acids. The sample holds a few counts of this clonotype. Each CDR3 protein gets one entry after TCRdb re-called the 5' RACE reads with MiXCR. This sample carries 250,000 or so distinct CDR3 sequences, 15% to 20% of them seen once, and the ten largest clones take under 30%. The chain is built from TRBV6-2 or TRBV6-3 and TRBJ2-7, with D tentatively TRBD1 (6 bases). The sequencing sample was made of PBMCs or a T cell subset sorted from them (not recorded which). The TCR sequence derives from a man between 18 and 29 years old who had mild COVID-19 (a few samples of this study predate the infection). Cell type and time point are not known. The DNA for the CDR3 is TGTGCCAGCAGGAGGGGGAACTCCTACGAGCAGTACTTC. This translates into CASRRGNSYEQYF.